This TCR beta chain was retrieved from a study of human T cells and chemical hapten exposure. Study background: Skin on the upper inner arm, about 2 cm by about 2 cm in size, was sensitized with 2% DPC.

Germline CDR1 MNHEY, CDR2 SMNVEV (reference sequence). The J segment lost 6 bases and the V segment lost 7 bases, leaving 9 bases of the junction unmatched. The CDR3 is made up of 15 amino acids. The library put unique molecular identifiers onto individual cDNA molecules. TCRdb itself ran the RACE reads through MiXCR, one entry per CDR3 protein. The sample includes fewer than 350,000 distinct CDR3 sequences, around 7.7% of them seen just once. Time point denoted: pre-sensitization, week 0. Treatment: therapeutic diphenylcyclopropenone sensitization with weekly scalp DPC. Each donor was an alopecia patient between 18 and 70 years of age who qualified for DPC. This clonotype was found many times.

The gene calls are TRBV27 and TRBJ1-4, with TRBD1 matching 9 bases. This TCR was sampled from a man younger than 30 with alopecia areata. Some clones in this sample may be carry-over from other donors' samples. Sequencing was performed on whole blood, taken in connection with sensitization to the hapten diphenylcyclopropenone (DPC). CDR3 DNA sequence: TGTGCCAGCATGAGACAGGGGGTTGGCGATGAAAAACTGTTTTTT. It specifies CASMRQGVGDEKLFF.